The next 32 T cell receptor beta chains were all read from a single sample in a study of CD8+ T cells in alopecia areata. In each case, RNA was isolated and then reverse transcribed into cDNA as the sequencing template. The protocol was immunoSEQ multiplex PCR, while the TCRdb copy is restricted to in-frame clones and leaves out a portion. The table includes about 180,000 clones, approximately 52% detected once. Sample treatment: oral pan-JAK inhibitor, 5-10 mg twice daily. This material consisted of CD4+ T cells sorted from blood, taken between weeks 55 and 65, from a patient treated with tofacitinib. These receptors were obtained from a human donor with alopecia areata.

The chain carries TRBV5-1 and TRBJ2-1; D may be TRBD2 (5 bases). The CDR3 extends over 13 amino acids. V dropped 0 bases and J dropped 9 bases, with 10 bases sitting between them. The V gene's germline CDR1 is SGHRS and CDR2 YFSETQ. The CDR3 sequence: CASSLGERGEQFF. CDR3 DNA: TGCGCCAGCAGCTTGGGGGAACGGGGTGAGCAGTTCTTC.

The gene calls are TRBV2 and TRBJ2-1, with D perhaps matching TRBD1 or TRBD2 (5 bases each). The ends were cut back, 6 bases at V and 2 bases at J, with 14 bases in the middle. CDR3 length equals 15 residues. Germline V gives CDR1 SNHLY, CDR2 FYNNEI. The CDR3 DNA is TGTGCCAGCAGGAGAGAGGGACGGGCCTACAATGAGCAGTTCTTC. Translation gives CASRREGRAYNEQFF.

This clone has more than one count but fewer than ten. The chain links TRBV5-1 to TRBJ1-4, with TRBD1 matching 7 bases. The V segment lost 7 bases and the J segment 3 bases; nucleotides outside the gene matches: 6. The CDR3 has 14 residues. The germline CDR1 and CDR2 sequences are SGHRS and YFSETQ. For the CDR3, the DNA is TGCGCCAGCGGATGGACAGGCTCTAATGAAAAACTGTTTTTT. It is translated as CASGWTGSNEKLFF.

The chain employs TRBV10-3 and TRBJ1-1; possibly TRBD1 for D (5 bases). V lost 5 bases and J lost 0, with 7 bases in between. This CDR3 contains 13 residues. Germline V CDR1 and CDR2: ENHRY, SYGVKD. CDR3 sequence: CAISRQMNTEAFF. CDR3 DNA: TGTGCCATCAGTAGACAGATGAACACTGAAGCTTTCTTT.

V gene TRBV30 combines with J gene TRBJ2-1; D is perhaps TRBD1 or TRBD2 (6 bases each). The CDR3 sequence is 18 residues long. Trimming shortened V by 0 bases and J by 6 bases, and 24 bases separated the two germline ends. Per the germline V gene, CDR1 is GTSNPN and CDR2 is SVGIG (reference sequence). The DNA for the CDR3 is TGTGCCTGGAGTGTCCCCCGAACGGGGGCCCCTCCGGCCAATGAGCAGTTCTTC. Translated: CAWSVPRTGAPPANEQFF. Combining the CDR3 with reference TRBV30 and TRBJ2-1 gives the whole variable domain SQTIHQWPATLVQPVGSPLSLECTVEGTSNPNLYWYRQAAGRGLQLLFYSVGIGQISSEVPQNLSASRPQDRQFILSSKKLLLSDSGFYLCAWSVPRTGAPPANEQFFGPGTRLTVL.

The gene calls are TRBV10-3 and TRBJ2-7, with 8 bases fitting TRBD1. V trimming: 5 bases; J trimming: 5 bases; junction bases outside the gene matches: 17. The CDR3 has 17 amino acids. Germline CDR1 and CDR2: ENHRY and SYGVKD. CDR3 nucleotides: TGTGCCATCAGTAAAACCACCCGGGACAGGAGACGCCACGAGCAGTACTTC. It translates to CAISKTTRDRRRHEQYF.

Only one count was recorded for this clone. The chain couples TRBV7-8 to TRBJ1-1, with a tentative D call TRBD1 (6 bases). This CDR3 is 15 amino acids long. The V end lost 5 bases, the J end lost 2 bases, and 15 bases lay between the germline ends. Germline CDR1 SGHVS, CDR2 FQNEAQ. CDR3 DNA sequence: TGTGCCAGCAGCCTGACAGGAGTACTAAACACTGAAGCTTTCTTT. Its protein product is CASSLTGVLNTEAFF.

In DNA form, the CDR3 reads TGCGCCAGCAGCGCGGAGCAGGGCCCCTACGAGCAGTACTTC. It yields the protein CASSAEQGPYEQYF. The rearrangement joins TRBV5-1 to TRBJ2-7, with D possibly matching TRBD1 (5 bases). Germline V gene lookup returns CDR1 SGHRS and CDR2 YFSETQ. This CDR3 spans 14 amino acids. Trimming shortened V by 4 bases and J by 2 bases, and 13 bases separated the two germline ends. Combining the CDR3 with reference TRBV5-1 and TRBJ2-7 gives the whole variable domain KAGVTQTPRYLIKTRGQQVTLSCSPISGHRSVSWYQQTPGQGLQFLFEYFSETQRNKGNFPGRFSGRQFSNSRSEMNVSTLELGDSALYLCASSAEQGPYEQYFGPGTRLTVT.

The chain has TRBV12-5 and TRBJ1-1, with a possible D match to TRBD1 (6 bases). CDR3 length: 14 residues. The germline V and J ends were trimmed by 7 bases and 0 bases, with 12 bases remaining between them. Germline V lookup: CDR1 LGHNT, CDR2 FRNRAP. The CDR3 bases are TGTGCTAGTGAACAAGGGGGAATGAACACTGAAGCTTTCTTT. Amino acids: CASEQGGMNTEAFF.

V is TRBV7-9 and J is TRBJ2-5; D remains unclear. The CDR3 has 9 amino acids. Trimming shortened V by 10 bases and J by 4 bases, and 4 bases separated the two germline ends. Germline CDR1 SEHNR, CDR2 FQNEAQ (reference sequence). In nucleotides, the CDR3 is TGTGCCATCGGAGAGACCCAGTACTTC. It translates to CAIGETQYF.

The chain couples TRBV29-1 to TRBJ2-7; D is perhaps TRBD1 (5 bases). CDR3 size: 13 residues. Germline CDR1 SQVTM, CDR2 ANQGSEA. V lost 4 bases, J lost 6 bases, and 16 bases lay in between. CDR3 protein: CSVAGRAPGEQYF. CDR3 bases: TGCAGCGTTGCCGGCAGGGCCCCAGGCGAGCAGTACTTC.

This clone was observed a few times. The genes are TRBV29-1 and TRBJ2-4, with 7 bases matching TRBD1. CDR3 length: 13 amino acids. V gave up 6 bases and J gave up 5 bases; unmatched junction bases: 7. Looked up from germline, CDR1 is SQVTM and CDR2 is ANQGSEA. CDR3 region: CSVEQGRENIQYF. The CDR3 DNA reads TGCAGCGTGGAACAGGGGCGAGAAAACATTCAGTACTTC.

This clone came up a few times. V gene TRBV7-2 combines with J gene TRBJ1-5; weak D call: TRBD1 (6 bases). CDR1 SGHTA and CDR2 FQGNSA come from the germline V gene. CDR3 length: 14 residues. V lost 5 bases and J 3 bases, leaving 11 bases between the germline ends. CDR3 in DNA: TGTGCCAGCAGCCCGGACAGAATCAATCAGCCCCAGCATTTT. This codes for CASSPDRINQPQHF. The complete variable domain, with remaining parts taken from reference TRBV7-2 and TRBJ1-5, reads GAGVSQSPSNKVTEKGKDVELRCDPISGHTALYWYRQSLGQGLEFLIYFQGNSAPDKSGLPSDRFSAERTGGSVSTLTIQRTQQEDSAVYLCASSPDRINQPQHFGDGTRLSIL.

The chain joins TRBV29-1 to TRBJ2-1; TRBD2 agrees at 7 bases. The CDR3 sequence is 16 residues long. Germline V gene lookup returns CDR1 SQVTM and CDR2 ANQGSEA. The junction had 7 bases not matched to a gene; V was cut back by 1 base and J by 1 base. The CDR3 loop is CSVEGTGGLSYNEQFF. As DNA, the CDR3 is TGCAGCGTTGAAGGGACCGGGGGGTTGTCCTACAATGAGCAGTTCTTC.

This clone was counted only a few times. The chain carries TRBV7-2 and TRBJ1-2; D call uncertain. Trimming removed 5 bases at V and 2 bases at J, with 9 bases between. From germline, CDR1 is SGHTA and CDR2 FQGNSA. The CDR3 has 13 residues. The CDR3 DNA is TGTGCCAGCAGCCTACAATCGAACTATGGCTACACCTTC. Amino acids: CASSLQSNYGYTF.

The chain carries TRBV9 and TRBJ2-6, with 11 nucleotides matching TRBD1. J lost 3 bases, V lost 6 bases, and 5 bases had no gene match. This CDR3 has 16 residues. The germline gives CDR1 SGDLS, CDR2 YYNGEE. The CDR3 loop is CASTRTGGFGANVLTF. CDR3 nucleotide sequence: TGTGCCAGCACCCGGACAGGGGGCTTTGGGGCCAACGTCCTGACTTTC. The complete variable domain, with remaining parts taken from reference TRBV9 and TRBJ2-6, reads DSGVTQTPKHLITATGQRVTLRCSPRSGDLSVYWYQQSLDQGLQFLIQYYNGEERAKGNILERFSAQQFPDLHSELNLSSLELGDSALYFCASTRTGGFGANVLTFGAGSRLTVL.

The chain employs TRBV7-3 and TRBJ1-5; 7 bases match TRBD1. The germline CDR1 and CDR2 sequences are SGHTA and FQGTGA. CDR3 length: 16 residues. The V gene end was trimmed by 3 bases and the J gene end by 2 bases; junction bases not matched to a gene: 7. CDR3: CASSLAGGKGNQPQHF. As DNA, the CDR3 is TGTGCCAGCAGCTTGGCAGGGGGTAAGGGCAATCAGCCCCAGCATTTT. The complete variable domain, with remaining parts taken from reference TRBV7-3 and TRBJ1-5, reads GAGVSQTPSNKVTEKGKYVELRCDPISGHTALYWYRQSLGQGPEFLIYFQGTGAADDSGLPNDRFFAVRPEGSVSTLKIQRTERGDSAVYLCASSLAGGKGNQPQHFGDGTRLSIL.

The chain joins TRBV4-2 to TRBJ2-3; D uncertain. The V end lost 1 base, the J end lost 2 bases, and 16 bases lay between the germline ends. Germline CDR1 LGHNA, CDR2 YNFKEQ. CDR3 length: 17 residues. The CDR3 reads CASSQVLVFKNTDTQYF. The CDR3, as DNA: TGTGCCAGCAGCCAAGTCTTGGTCTTCAAGAACACAGATACGCAGTATTTT.

This chain links TRBV15 with TRBJ1-2; D may be TRBD1 (6 bases). Germline V lookup: CDR1 LNHNV, CDR2 YYDKDF (reference sequence). Between the trimmed V and J ends, which lost 2 bases and 8 bases, there was a span of 9 bases. The CDR3 totals 12 residues. This chain's CDR3 is CATSRNRDGYTF. The CDR3, as DNA: TGTGCCACCAGCAGAAACAGGGACGGCTACACCTTC.

This clone appeared a single time. This CDR3 is CSAAWTGNTEAFF. Here the CDR3 DNA reads TGCAGCGCAGCGTGGACGGGGAACACTGAAGCTTTCTTT. The chain is built from TRBV29-1 and TRBJ1-1; D unresolved. V lost 7 bases, J lost 1 base, and 13 bases lay in between. Germline V lookup: CDR1 SQVTM, CDR2 ANQGSEA. The CDR3 is made up of 13 amino acids.

This clone was found a few times. This chain joins TRBV2 and TRBJ2-3; the D gene is possibly TRBD1 (5 bases). Trimming shortened V by 4 bases and J by 11 bases, and 7 bases separated the two germline ends. There are 10 residues in the CDR3. CDR1 is SNHLY and CDR2 is FYNNEI in the germline V gene. In DNA form, the CDR3 reads TGTGCCAGCAGTGCGACAGTGCAGTATTTT. Amino acids: CASSATVQYF. Using reference TRBV2 and TRBJ2-3 for the parts outside the CDR3, the full variable domain is EPEVTQTPSHQVTQMGQEVILRCVPISNHLYFYWYRQILGQKVEFLVSFYNNEISEKSEIFDDQFSVERPDGSNFTLKIRSTKLEDSAMYFCASSATVQYFGPGTRLTVL.

The chain employs TRBV5-1 and TRBJ2-7; 11 bases align to TRBD1. The ends lost 3 bases at V and 2 bases at J; junction bases unmatched: 4. Germline lookup yields CDR1 SGHRS and CDR2 YFSETQ. CDR3 length: 15 amino acids. CDR3 bases: TGCGCCAGCAGCTCCCCGGGACAGGGGGCCTACGAGCAGTACTTC. It encodes CASSSPGQGAYEQYF.

The rearrangement uses TRBV4-2 and TRBJ1-1; no definite D call. This CDR3 is 15 amino acids long. CDR1 is LGHNA, CDR2 YNFKEQ, per germline. Trimming stripped 0 bases from V and 1 base from J, with 9 bases between. The CDR3 DNA is TGTGCCAGCAGCCAAGATAGATCAAAGAACACTGAAGCTTTCTTT. This gives the protein CASSQDRSKNTEAFF.

CDR3 nucleotides: TGTGCCAGTAGTGACAGAAGGGGTAATGAAAAACTGTTTTTT. Its translation is CASSDRRGNEKLFF. The chain links TRBV19 to TRBJ1-4, with D possibly being TRBD1 (5 bases). Germline CDR1 reads LNHDA; CDR2 reads SQIVND (reference sequence). The germline V and J ends were trimmed by 5 bases and 4 bases, with 11 bases remaining between them. This CDR3 comprises 14 residues. Full variable domain (outside the CDR3, taken from reference TRBV19 and TRBJ1-4): DGGITQSPKYLFRKEGQNVTLSCEQNLNHDAMYWYRQDPGQGLRLIYYSQIVNDFQKGDIAEGYSVSREKKESFPLTVTSAQKNPTAFYLCASSDRRGNEKLFFGSGTQLSVL.

CDR3: CASSLGGSQETQYF. The DNA of the CDR3 is TGCGCCAGCAGCTTGGGGGGGTCCCAAGAGACCCAGTACTTC. The chain employs TRBV5-1 and TRBJ2-5, with D tentatively TRBD1 or TRBD2 (5 bases each). Germline CDR1 reads SGHRS; CDR2 reads YFSETQ. The CDR3 totals 14 residues. Trimming stripped 0 bases from V and 1 base from J, with 7 bases between.

The J gene is TRBJ2-7, the V gene TRBV5-1; TRBD2 matches 8 bases. V was pared by 4 bases and J by 0 bases, with 6 bases of the junction left unmatched. CDR1 is SGHRS and CDR2 is YFSETQ in the germline V gene. The CDR3 contains 15 residues. CDR3 DNA: TGCGCCAGCAGCCCGGGGGGGACTACCTCCTACGAGCAGTACTTC. As protein: CASSPGGTTSYEQYF.

This clone has only one observation. The rearrangement uses TRBV5-6 and TRBJ1-2; 8 bases are a match to TRBD1. The length of the CDR3 is 15 residues. Trimming removed 5 bases from V and 3 bases from J; junction bases left unmatched: 9. Germline V gene data show CDR1 as SGHDT and CDR2 as YYEEEE. Written as DNA, the CDR3 is TGTGCCAGCAGGATAGGGGCAGGGGGCGACTATGGCTACACCTTC. Its translation is CASRIGAGGDYGYTF.

The V gene is TRBV13, the J gene TRBJ2-4; the D call may be TRBD1 or TRBD2 (6 bases each). This CDR3 is built from 15 residues. Germline CDR1 and CDR2: PRHDT and FYEKMQ (reference sequence). V dropped 2 bases and J dropped 7 bases, with 15 bases sitting between them. As DNA, the CDR3 is TGTGCCAGCAGCTTAACGGGCCCCGGGGGCAACATTCAGTACTTC. Protein product: CASSLTGPGGNIQYF.

The CDR3 DNA reads as TGTGCCACCAGCAGAGATTACGGCGGAGAATTGTCTGAAGCTTTCTTT. This codes for CATSRDYGGELSEAFF. This sequence joins TRBV15 and TRBJ1-1; no reliable D call. This CDR3 is built from 16 residues. The V and J ends lost 0 bases and 6 bases respectively, with 17 bases between them. Germline-derived CDR1 and CDR2 are LNHNV and YYDKDF (reference sequence).

The V call is TRBV29-1, the J call TRBJ2-5; D is unclear. Trimming took 4 bases from V and 4 from J, leaving 10 bases between them. Germline V gives CDR1 SQVTM, CDR2 ANQGSEA. The CDR3 is made up of 12 amino acids. This CDR3 reads CSVALGGETQYF. CDR3 nucleotide sequence: TGCAGCGTTGCCCTAGGTGGAGAGACCCAGTACTTC.

The V call is TRBV5-6, the J call TRBJ1-2; D perhaps matches TRBD1 (5 bases). The CDR3 loop spans 13 amino acids. Trimming stripped 0 bases from V and 2 bases from J, with 5 bases between. Looked up from germline, CDR1 is SGHDT and CDR2 is YYEEEE. The CDR3 loop reads CASSLDRNYGYTF. The CDR3 DNA is TGTGCCAGCAGCTTGGACAGGAACTATGGCTACACCTTC.

This clone appeared a single time. The chain couples TRBV6-5 to TRBJ1-4, with D possibly matching TRBD1 (6 bases). Per germline, CDR1 MNHEY and CDR2 SVGAGI. The CDR3 contains 15 residues. Trimming shortened V by 0 bases and J by 7 bases, and 12 bases separated the two germline ends. For the CDR3, the DNA is TGTGCCAGCAGTTACTCACAGGGAGCTATTGAAAAACTGTTTTTT. Amino acid sequence: CASSYSQGAIEKLFF.